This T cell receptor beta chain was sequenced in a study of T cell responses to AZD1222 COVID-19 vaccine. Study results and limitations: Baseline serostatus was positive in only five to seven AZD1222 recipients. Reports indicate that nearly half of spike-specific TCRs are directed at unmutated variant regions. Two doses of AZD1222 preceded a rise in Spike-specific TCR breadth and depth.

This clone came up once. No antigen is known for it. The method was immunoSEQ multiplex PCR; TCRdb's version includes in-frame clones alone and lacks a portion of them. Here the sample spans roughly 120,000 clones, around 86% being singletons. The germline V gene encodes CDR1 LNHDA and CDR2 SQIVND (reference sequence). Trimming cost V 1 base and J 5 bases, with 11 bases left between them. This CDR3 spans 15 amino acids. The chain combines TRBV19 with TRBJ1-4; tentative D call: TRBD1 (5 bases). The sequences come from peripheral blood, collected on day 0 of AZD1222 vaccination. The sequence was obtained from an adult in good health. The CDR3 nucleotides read TGTGCCAGTAGTATAGGGGGGACGAGGAATGAAAAACTGTTTTTT. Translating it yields CASSIGGTRNEKLFF.